The 15 T cell receptor beta chains given below trace back to one sample, sequenced in a study of OX40 agonist ivuxolimab in advanced cancers. Measured with immunoSEQ multiplex PCR; TCRdb has only the in-frame clones, and not every one. The sample carries roughly 77,000 clones, roughly 90% recorded once. Sequencing used CD4+ or CD8+ T cells sorted from blood, obtained in a trial of the OX40 agonist ivuxolimab. These TCRs come from an adult with an advanced solid tumor such as melanoma, head and neck, liver or kidney cancer.

The chain is built from TRBV21-1 and TRBJ1-3; TRBD1 is the table's D call, not checked against the DNA. TRBV21-1 is given as a pseudogene. The CDR3 contains 14 residues. The CDR3 sequence is CASRRTGVGNTIYF. The CDR3 DNA follows: TGTGCCAGCCGCAGGACAGGAGTCGGAAACACCATATATTTT.

The chain uses TRBV29-1 and TRBJ1-5; D unclear. Germline CDR1 reads SQVTM; CDR2 reads ANQGSEA. The CDR3 has 9 amino acids. Between the trimmed V and J ends, which lost 3 bases and 6 bases, there was a span of 0 bases. CDR3 in DNA: TGCAGCGTTGATCAGCCCCAGCATTTT. Translated, it gives CSVDQPQHF.

This chain joins TRBV15 and TRBJ1-4; a weak D match, TRBD1 (5 bases). The CDR3 has 16 amino acids. Germline CDR1 LNHNV, CDR2 YYDKDF (reference sequence). The V gene lost 5 bases and the J gene lost 7 bases, with 20 bases spanning the gap. The CDR3 DNA reads as TGTGCCACCAGCGGGCGGGGACGGGGGGTAGGTGAAAAACTGTTTTTT. It translates to CATSGRGRGVGEKLFF.

J is TRBJ2-7 and V is TRBV19; TRBD1 or TRBD2 may be the D gene (6 bases each). The ends were cut back, 4 bases at V and 2 bases at J, with 12 bases in the middle. The CDR3 contains 14 residues. CDR1 is LNHDA and CDR2 is SQIVND in the germline V gene (reference sequence). The CDR3 region has the DNA TGTGCCAGTAGTAGGGCAGGGGAGGCCTACGAGCAGTACTTC. This sequence encodes CASSRAGEAYEQYF.

This clone has just one count. The CDR3 sequence is CASSLARSRIAGNTIYF. CDR3 in DNA: TGTGCCAGCAGCTTAGCCCGGTCCCGAATCGCTGGAAACACCATATATTTT. This sequence joins TRBV7-2 and TRBJ1-3, with unresolved D. Germline CDR1 SGHTA, CDR2 FQGNSA. V shed 0 bases and J shed 2 bases, with 14 bases lying between them. This CDR3 has 17 amino acids.

The chain combines TRBV4-2 with TRBJ2-7; D ambiguous. V was clipped by 2 bases and J by 3 bases, with 2 bases between them. The CDR3 spans 11 residues. Germline CDR1 is LGHNA and CDR2 is YNFKEQ. The CDR3 reads CASSQNYEQYF. The CDR3 nucleotides read TGTGCCAGCAGCCAAAACTACGAGCAGTACTTC.

The CDR3 nucleotides are TGTGCCAGCAGCGCCCGGACAGGTCAGCGGGACGAGCAGTACTTC. Amino acids: CASSARTGQRDEQYF. The chain carries TRBV7-9 and TRBJ2-7, with a possible D match to TRBD1 (7 bases). The germline gives CDR1 SEHNR, CDR2 FQNEAQ (reference sequence). The length of the CDR3 is 15 residues. V gave up 5 bases and J gave up 5 bases, with 19 bases separating them.

This sequence joins TRBV18 and TRBJ2-5, with no clear D. The ends were cut back, 3 bases at V and 2 bases at J, with 4 bases in the middle. The germline V gene encodes CDR1 KGHSH and CDR2 LQKENI. CDR3 size: 12 residues. For the CDR3, the DNA is TGTGCCAGCTCACCGGGACAAGAGACCCAGTACTTC. It yields the protein CASSPGQETQYF.

This sequence joins TRBV18 and TRBJ2-1, with unresolved D. Trimming cost V 3 bases and J 0 bases, with 9 bases left between them. From germline, CDR1 is KGHSH and CDR2 LQKENI. This CDR3 has 15 amino acids. The CDR3 loop is CASSPGPSSYNEQFF. The CDR3 bases are TGTGCCAGCTCACCCGGACCGAGCTCCTACAATGAGCAGTTCTTC.

The CDR3 nucleotides read TGCGCCAGCAGCTTGGATGGGGGCACCTACGAGCAGTACTTC. This translates into CASSLDGGTYEQYF. V usage is TRBV5-1 and J usage is TRBJ2-7; a possible D gene is TRBD1 (6 bases). The CDR3 loop spans 14 amino acids. Germline CDR1 and CDR2: SGHRS and YFSETQ. Trimming pared 0 bases from V and 2 bases from J, leaving 9 bases between.

The chain carries TRBV7-2 and TRBJ2-2, with TRBD2 matching over 9 bases. Trimming took 1 base from V and 4 from J; bases not matched to a gene: 1. The germline CDR1 and CDR2 sequences are SGHTA and FQGNSA. The CDR3 covers 15 residues. CDR3 DNA sequence: TGTGCCAGCAGCTTAGGCGGGAGGGGCACCGGGGAGCTGTTTTTT. Its translation is CASSLGGRGTGELFF.

This sequence joins TRBV19 and TRBJ1-1, with a possible D match to TRBD1 (5 bases). CDR1 LNHDA and CDR2 SQIVND come from the germline V gene (reference sequence). This CDR3 is built from 14 residues. V was cut by 3 bases and J by 2 bases, with 10 bases left in between. As DNA, the CDR3 is TGTGCCAGTAGTATGGGGGGGACTAACACTGAAGCTTTCTTT. Its translation is CASSMGGTNTEAFF.

The chain carries TRBV5-6 and TRBJ1-2; D is ambiguous. Trimming took off 5 bases at V and 0 bases at J, with 11 bases between the two ends. Germline CDR1 reads SGHDT; CDR2 reads YYEEEE. The CDR3 is 14 residues long. The CDR3 region is CASSFGSPNYGYTF. The CDR3 nucleotides read TGTGCCAGCAGTTTTGGCAGTCCTAACTATGGCTACACCTTC. The full variable domain, in which reference TRBV5-6 and TRBJ1-2 provide the parts outside the CDR3, is DAGVTQSPTHLIKTRGQQVTLRCSPKSGHDTVSWYQQALGQGPQFIFQYYEEEERQRGNFPDRFSGHQFPNYSSELNVNALLLGDSALYLCASSFGSPNYGYTFGSGTRLTVV.

This clone was seen a single time. The V gene is TRBV11-3, the J gene TRBJ2-7; weak D call: TRBD2 (6 bases). Germline CDR1 reads SGHNT; CDR2 reads YENEEA. Trimming took off 4 bases at V and 3 bases at J, with 10 bases between the two ends. This CDR3 has 13 amino acids. The CDR3, as DNA: TGTGCCAGCAGCTGGGGTAGCGGCTACGAGCAGTACTTC. Its translation is CASSWGSGYEQYF.

The chain links TRBV7-6 to TRBJ1-1; D is perhaps TRBD1 (6 bases). Looked up from germline, CDR1 is SGHVS and CDR2 is FNYEAQ. This CDR3 region has 14 residues. V lost 1 base and J lost 1, with 7 bases in between. In nucleotides, the CDR3 is TGTGCCAGCAGCTTAGAGGGGGGGAACACTGAAGCTTTCTTT. Its protein product is CASSLEGGNTEAFF.